The rows below give T cell receptor beta chains drawn from one sample of a study of blood T cell repertoires in COVID-19. Clones were read by immunoSEQ multiplex PCR, and TCRdb kept only the in-frame ones, dropping some. The sample includes some 200,000 clones, around four fifths of them seen just once. Specimen: PBMCs or T cells enriched from blood (not recorded which). These TCRs come from a woman aged 50 to 65 who had recovered from COVID-19. Both conserved end residues are part of each CDR3. A D gene is named only where the DNA matches it firmly. The listing skips clone size in some rows; elsewhere it reads once, few, many or a size class.

D | size | J | V | length | CDR3 | DNA
- | - | TRBJ1-5 | TRBV28 | 15 | CASSTSGEGDQPQHF | TGTGCCAGCAGCACATCAGGGGAGGGGGATCAGCCCCAGCATTTT
TRBD1 | - | TRBJ1-1 | TRBV28 | 14 | CATHNRGSPTEAFF | TGTGCCACCCACAACAGGGGCTCCCCCACTGAAGCTTTCTTT
TRBD2 | - | TRBJ2-6 | TRBV5-8 | 17 | CASSYTSASSGANVLTF | TGTGCCAGCAGCTATACTAGCGCCAGCTCTGGGGCCAACGTCCTGACTTTC
- | - | TRBJ2-2 | TRBV7-9 | 15 | CASSLVAVNTGELFF | TGTGCCAGCAGCTTAGTTGCAGTCAACACCGGGGAGCTGTTTTTT
TRBD1 | - | TRBJ1-4 | TRBV23-1 | 16 | CASSQSRGQENEKLFF | TGCGCCAGCAGTCAATCGCGGGGACAGGAAAATGAAAAACTGTTTTTT
- | - | TRBJ2-2 | TRBV7-9 | 15 | CASSSRRLNTGELFF | TGTGCCAGCAGCTCGCGGCGGCTGAACACCGGGGAGCTGTTTTTT
TRBD2 | - | TRBJ2-2 | TRBV2 | 16 | CASSERGLAGTGELFF | TGTGCCAGCAGTGAAAGGGGACTAGCGGGAACCGGGGAGCTGTTTTTT
TRBD1 | - | TRBJ1-2 | TRBV3-1/TRBV3-2 | 15 | CASSQSRTGGYGYTF | TGTGCCAGCAGCCAGAGCCGGACAGGGGGATATGGCTACACCTTC
- | - | TRBJ1-2 | TRBV19 | 12 | CASSRLNYGYTF | TGTGCCAGTAGCAGGTTGAACTATGGCTACACCTTC
TRBD2 | - | TRBJ2-5 | TRBV18 | 15 | CASSPWTSGQETQYF | TGTGCCAGCTCACCATGGACTAGCGGACAAGAGACCCAGTACTTC
TRBD1 | - | TRBJ1-2 | TRBV29-1 | 13 | CSGTGSGGYGYTF | TGCAGCGGGACAGGGAGTGGGGGCTATGGCTACACCTTC
TRBD2 | many | TRBJ2-1 | TRBV5-1 | 15 | CASSGGLAGVDEQFF | TGCGCCAGCAGCGGGGGACTAGCGGGAGTCGATGAGCAGTTCTTC
- | - | TRBJ2-7 | TRBV25-1 | 12 | CASISYGYEQYF | TGTGCCAGCATTAGCTACGGATACGAGCAGTACTTC
- | - | TRBJ1-1 | TRBV10-1 | 15 | CASSEPGPSRTEAFF | TGCGCCAGCAGTGAGCCAGGGCCCTCGCGGACTGAAGCTTTCTTT
TRBD2 | - | TRBJ2-1 | TRBV7-6 | 16 | CASSLGGRGGYNEQFF | TGTGCCAGCAGCTTAGGCGGGAGGGGAGGATACAATGAGCAGTTCTTC
TRBD1 | - | TRBJ1-4 | TRBV4-1 | 18 | CASSQAISGDRFSEKLFF | TGCGCCAGCAGCCAAGCAATAAGCGGGGACAGGTTCAGTGAAAAACTGTTTTTT
- | - | TRBJ2-1 | TRBV5-6 | 13 | CASSLPQGSEQFF | TGTGCCAGCAGCTTGCCTCAGGGTAGTGAGCAGTTCTTC
TRBD1 | - | TRBJ2-7 | TRBV18 | 14 | CASSPDRSGGEQYF | TGTGCCAGCTCACCGGACAGGTCTGGCGGAGAGCAGTACTTC
TRBD2 | few | TRBJ2-1 | TRBV19 | 13 | CASSLSGGRMQFF | TGTGCCAGTAGTTTAAGCGGGGGTCGGATGCAGTTCTTC
- | - | TRBJ1-5 | TRBV2 | 14 | CASSWGQAWQPQHF | TGTGCCAGCAGTTGGGGGCAGGCGTGGCAGCCCCAGCATTTT
TRBD1 | - | TRBJ2-7 | TRBV11-2 | 16 | CASSFLRDSASYEQYF | TGTGCCAGCAGCTTCCTCAGGGACAGCGCATCCTACGAGCAGTACTTC
TRBD2 | - | TRBJ2-5 | TRBV29-1 | 13 | CLRGGRAGKTQYF | TGCCTGCGGGGGGGTCGTGCTGGTAAGACCCAGTACTTC
TRBD2 | - | TRBJ2-3 | TRBV6-5 | 15 | CASRPSGRDTDTQYF | TGTGCCAGCAGACCTAGCGGGAGGGACACAGATACGCAGTATTTT
- | - | TRBJ2-1 | TRBV5-5 | 13 | CASSLLTAQEQFF | TGTGCCAGCAGCTTGTTGACGGCACAGGAGCAGTTCTTC
- | few | TRBJ1-2 | TRBV27 | 13 | CASSLSGSFGYTF | TGTGCCAGCAGTTTATCGGGCAGTTTTGGCTACACCTTC
- | few | TRBJ1-2 | TRBV13 | 12 | CASSAGGRGYTF | TGTGCCAGCAGCGCCGGCGGTAGGGGCTACACCTTC
- | many | TRBJ1-5 | TRBV12-3/TRBV12-4 | 13 | CASSLLSGDLQHF | TGTGCCAGCAGTTTACTGTCAGGGGACCTCCAGCATTTT
- | - | TRBJ1-6 | TRBV19 | 14 | CASVLNRGNSPLHF | TGTGCCTCCGTCTTGAATAGGGGGAATTCACCCCTCCACTTT
- | once | TRBJ2-4 | TRBV7-2 | 16 | CASSLVGGIAKNIQYF | TGTGCCAGCAGCTTAGTGGGGGGAATAGCCAAAAACATTCAGTACTTC
- | - | TRBJ2-2 | TRBV2 | 14 | CASTRDFNTGELFF | TGTGCCAGCACGCGGGACTTCAACACCGGGGAGCTGTTTTTT
- | - | TRBJ2-6 | TRBV27 | 13 | CASRGVGANVLTF | TGTGCCAGCAGAGGGGTCGGGGCCAACGTCCTGACTTTC
- | - | TRBJ1-4 | TRBV11-2 | 14 | CASSSAGFDEKLFF | TGTGCCAGCAGCTCCGCAGGGTTTGACGAAAAACTGTTTTTT
- | - | TRBJ1-6 | TRBV7-8 | 13 | CASSLGPNSPLHF | TGTGCCAGCAGTTTGGGCCCCAATTCACCCCTCCACTTT
TRBD1 | - | TRBJ1-2 | TRBV28 | 14 | CASSQLQGNYGYTF | TGTGCCAGCAGTCAACTACAGGGGAACTATGGCTACACCTTC
- | few | TRBJ1-2 | TRBV5-1 | 15 | CASSLVAGVDYGYTF | TGCGCCAGCAGCTTGGTAGCGGGGGTGGACTATGGCTACACCTTC
- | few | TRBJ1-2 | TRBV27 | 16 | CASSLWGGAVSRGYTF | TGTGCCAGCAGTTTATGGGGCGGGGCAGTATCGCGGGGCTACACCTTC
- | - | TRBJ1-2 | TRBV4-2 | 16 | CASSLSQGDNQYGYTF | TGTGCCAGCAGCCTCTCACAAGGGGACAATCAGTATGGCTACACCTTC
- | - | TRBJ1-1 | TRBV19 | 14 | CATVELGRNTEAFF | TGTGCCACCGTAGAATTGGGCAGGAACACTGAAGCTTTCTTT
TRBD2 | - | TRBJ2-1 | TRBV4-2 | 18 | CASSQAVVGLAGIDEQFF | TGTGCCAGCAGCCAAGCAGTCGTGGGGCTAGCGGGAATCGATGAGCAGTTCTTC
- | - | TRBJ1-4 | TRBV28 | 14 | CATRFALTNEKLFF | TGTGCCACCCGGTTCGCGCTTACTAATGAAAAACTGTTTTTT
TRBD1 | - | TRBJ1-1 | TRBV24-1 | 21 | CATSRLKTRQGGRRGGAEAFF | TGTGCCACCAGTCGCTTAAAAACGAGACAGGGGGGAAGGCGCGGAGGTGCTGAAGCTTTCTTT
TRBD1 | - | TRBJ2-5 | TRBV10-3 | 12 | CATMTGEETQYF | TGTGCCACCATGACAGGGGAAGAGACCCAGTACTTC
- | - | TRBJ2-5 | TRBV13 | 15 | CASSLGWRFGETQYF | TGTGCCAGCAGCTTGGGTTGGCGGTTCGGAGAGACCCAGTACTTC
TRBD2 | - | TRBJ2-1 | TRBV5-1 | 15 | CASSSGLAGFSEQFF | TGCGCCAGCAGCTCCGGACTAGCGGGATTTTCTGAGCAGTTCTTC
- | - | TRBJ1-1 | TRBV4-3 | 15 | CASSQDTGGGTEAFF | TGCGCCAGCAGCCAAGATACGGGAGGGGGCACTGAAGCTTTCTTT
- | few | TRBJ1-4 | TRBV6-5 | 14 | CASRRGTGKEKLFF | TGTGCCAGCAGGAGGGGGACGGGGAAAGAAAAACTGTTTTTT
TRBD2 | - | TRBJ2-5 | TRBV5-4 | 15 | CASSPGGAAGETQYF | TGTGCCAGCAGTCCGGGAGGGGCAGCGGGAGAGACCCAGTACTTC
TRBD1 | - | TRBJ1-1 | TRBV28 | 14 | CASIYRGDSTEAFF | TGTGCCAGCATTTACAGGGGGGATAGTACTGAAGCTTTCTTT
TRBD1 | - | TRBJ1-6 | TRBV27 | 17 | CASSTRTGSSYNSPLHF | TGTGCCAGCAGTACCCGGACAGGGAGCTCCTATAATTCACCCCTCCACTTT
- | - | TRBJ2-7 | TRBV28 | 17 | CASSRGRTWRVTYEQYF | TGTGCCAGCAGTCGAGGTCGCACCTGGCGGGTCACCTACGAGCAGTACTTC
- | - | TRBJ2-1 | TRBV5-6 | 15 | CASSNNRVTYNEQFF | TGTGCCAGCAGCAATAACAGGGTTACCTACAATGAGCAGTTCTTC
- | once | TRBJ1-5 | TRBV7-9 | 14 | CASSSDKGTQPQHF | TGTGCCAGCAGCTCCGACAAAGGCACTCAGCCCCAGCATTTT
- | - | TRBJ1-2 | TRBV28 | 12 | CASSSRVAEEVF | TGTGCCAGCAGTTCCCGGGTTGCCGAGGAAGTCTTC